A selection of T cell receptor beta chains follows, all from one sample in a study of T cell repertoires in cytomegalovirus infection. These receptors' targets are unknown. TCRdb reprocessed the reads with MiXCR, giving one entry per CDR3 protein. The repertoire has approximately 730,000 distinct CDR3 sequences, about 30% of them found once; the top ten carry 18%. The sequenced sample was cultured PBMCs, obtained from culture after CMV antigen stimulation. Every receptor here comes from a human donor in good health (CMV status not recorded). Some clones in this sample may be carry-over from other donors' samples. The CDR3 runs from the conserved cysteine through the conserved F or W. The D gene is left open where the match is weak. A row's size may be missing; if present it is once, few, many or a size class.

J gene	V gene	clone size	D gene	CDR3 protein	CDR3 DNA
TRBJ1-2	TRBV20-1	few	TRBD1	CSARGTGPTYGYTF	TGCAGTGCTAGAGGGACAGGGCCAACCTATGGCTACACCTTC
TRBJ1-6	TRBV7-2	-	TRBD1	CASSQDRVSPLRF	TGTGCCAGCAGCCAGGACAGGGTTTCACCCCTCCGCTTT
TRBJ2-7	TRBV7-9	-	-	CASSLAVSEKQYF	TGTGCCAGCAGCTTAGCGGTCTCGGAGAAGCAGTACTTC
TRBJ1-4	TRBV7-2	many	TRBD1	CASSWTGQGGEKLFF	TGTGCCAGCAGCTGGACCGGACAGGGGGGTGAAAAACTGTTTTTT
TRBJ1-5	TRBV2	-	-	CASRQGDSNQPQHF	TGTGCCAGCAGACAGGGAGATAGCAATCAGCCCCAGCATTTT
TRBJ1-2	TRBV2	few	-	CASSVIGYGYTF	TGTGCCAGCAGTGTAATTGGTTATGGCTACACCTTC
TRBJ2-3	TRBV30	-	-	CAWSAVRPLDTQYF	TGTGCCTGGAGCGCCGTAAGGCCCCTGGATACGCAGTATTTT
TRBJ1-1	TRBV20-1	-	-	CSARVFRGGEAFF	TGCAGTGCTAGAGTCTTCCGGGGTGGTGAAGCTTTCTTT
TRBJ1-5	TRBV18	once	-	CASSPTEYQPQHF	TGTGCCAGCTCACCTACGGAGTATCAGCCCCAGCATTTT
TRBJ1-6	TRBV14	-	-	CASSPNTYSPLHF	TGTGCCAGCAGCCCCAACACGTATTCACCCCTCCACTTT
TRBJ1-5	TRBV7-2	few	-	CASSDRTSNQPQHF	TGTGCCAGCAGCGACAGAACTAGCAATCAGCCCCAGCATTTT
TRBJ1-2	TRBV7-2	many	-	CASSNPTGRWGYTF	TGTGCCAGCAGTAACCCGACAGGCCGGTGGGGCTACACCTTC
TRBJ2-7	TRBV27	-	-	CASFTTGYPYEQYF	TGTGCCAGTTTCACGACAGGATATCCCTACGAGCAGTACTTC
TRBJ2-5	TRBV27	-	TRBD2	CASSPIGTSQETQYF	TGTGCCAGCAGTCCCATTGGGACTAGCCAAGAGACCCAGTACTTC
TRBJ2-6	TRBV19	few	TRBD2	CASKLAGAGANVLTF	TGTGCCAGTAAATTGGCGGGAGCTGGGGCCAACGTCCTGACTTTC
TRBJ1-1	TRBV7-8	-	-	CASSSTTHLTMAFF	TGTGCCAGCAGCTCAACGACCCACTTGACGATGGCTTTCTTT
TRBJ2-5	TRBV7-8	many	-	CASSSPSRGKETQYF	TGTGCCAGCAGCTCCCCCAGCAGGGGCAAAGAGACCCAGTACTTC
TRBJ1-5	TRBV7-2	few	TRBD1	CASSQRTGQDQPQHF	TGTGCCAGCAGCCAGAGGACAGGCCAGGATCAGCCCCAGCATTTT
TRBJ2-3	TRBV6-8	once	TRBD2	CASVGFGGDGQLTDTQYF	TGTGCCAGCGTCGGGTTTGGGGGGGATGGGCAGCTCACAGATACGCAGTATTTT
TRBJ2-1	TRBV24-1	-	-	CATSDPGWHLQFF	TGTGCCACCAGTGACCCCGGCTGGCACCTTCAGTTCTTC
TRBJ2-7	TRBV10-3	few	TRBD1	CAISESPGQGREQYF	TGTGCCATCAGTGAGTCGCCGGGACAGGGTCGGGAGCAGTACTTC
TRBJ2-5	TRBV20-1	-	-	CSARVGGAPGETQYF	TGCAGTGCTAGAGTCGGCGGAGCGCCGGGGGAGACCCAGTACTTC
TRBJ2-5	TRBV24-1	-	TRBD2	CATNGLAGPKQETQYF	TGTGCCACCAATGGACTAGCGGGGCCGAAACAAGAGACCCAGTACTTC
TRBJ1-2	TRBV12-3/TRBV12-4	-	TRBD1	CASSQGTVANYGYTF	TGTGCCAGCAGCCAAGGGACAGTAGCTAACTATGGCTACACCTTC
TRBJ2-3	TRBV10-3	few	TRBD1	CAIMRDSGTDTQYF	TGTGCCATCATGAGGGACAGCGGTACAGATACGCAGTATTTT
TRBJ2-7	TRBV5-1	-	-	CASSLFRLDGEQYF	TGCGCCAGCAGCTTGTTTAGGCTTGACGGAGAGCAGTACTTC
TRBJ1-5	TRBV20-1	-	-	CSARGLNQPQHF	TGCAGTGCTAGGGGTCTCAATCAGCCCCAGCATTTT
TRBJ1-2	TRBV7-9	few	TRBD1	CASSIPRDSLAYGYTF	TGTGCCAGCAGCATACCCAGGGACAGCCTGGCCTATGGCTACACCTTC
TRBJ1-6	TRBV6-5	few	TRBD1	CASSYAGGPYNSPLHF	TGTGCCAGCAGTTATGCAGGGGGCCCATATAATTCACCCCTCCACTTT
TRBJ2-7	TRBV5-1	once	-	CASSPFDRYEQYF	TGCGCCAGCAGCCCCTTCGACCGCTACGAGCAGTACTTC
TRBJ2-3	TRBV27	few	TRBD2	CASSLYAGGGDTQYF	TGTGCCAGCAGTTTATATGCGGGAGGGGGAGATACGCAGTATTTT
TRBJ1-1	TRBV19	-	-	CASSPPQGTEAFF	TGTGCCAGTAGTCCACCCCAGGGCACTGAAGCTTTCTTT
TRBJ1-4	TRBV23-1	-	TRBD1	CASSQGQRF	TGCGCCAGCAGTCAGGGACAGCGGTTT
TRBJ2-5	TRBV7-6	many	-	CASSFTGLGKTQYF	TGTGCCAGCAGCTTCACAGGTTTAGGGAAGACCCAGTACTTC
TRBJ2-5	TRBV7-2	few	-	CASSLIVGFQETQYF	TGTGCCAGCAGCTTAATTGTGGGTTTCCAAGAGACCCAGTACTTC
TRBJ2-7	TRBV20-1	few	TRBD1	CSAAGQGAYEQYF	TGCAGTGCTGCCGGACAGGGGGCCTACGAGCAGTACTTC
TRBJ1-6	TRBV19	-	-	CASSPWSEGLSSPLHF	TGTGCCAGTAGTCCATGGTCGGAGGGCCTTAGTTCACCCCTCCACTTT
TRBJ2-5	TRBV4-2	-	-	CASSQTSQQETQYF	TGTGCCAGCAGCCAAACTAGCCAACAAGAGACCCAGTACTTC
TRBJ2-3	TRBV12-5	-	-	CASGSREGTQYF	TGTGCTAGTGGTAGCCGGGAAGGTACGCAGTATTTT
TRBJ1-5	TRBV7-8	-	TRBD1	CASSHEGQGFSYQPQHF	TGTGCCAGCAGCCACGAGGGACAGGGGTTTTCCTATCAGCCCCAGCATTTT
TRBJ2-1	TRBV6-1	few	TRBD1	CASSGRQGFTYNEQFF	TGTGCCAGCAGTGGAAGACAGGGGTTCACCTACAATGAGCAGTTCTTC